Below, 27 T cell receptor beta chains from the same sample are listed, as sequenced in a study of cytomegalovirus exposure and HLA in healthy donors. The PCR made use of 60 Vbeta and 13 Jbeta primers. Assay: immunoSEQ multiplex PCR; the TCRdb copy retains only in-frame clones and omits some. The sample records about 170,000 clones, 80% to 90% being singletons. The sequenced material came from PBMCs. These receptors were collected from a woman younger than 35 in good health and CMV-seronegative.

The chain uses TRBV28 and TRBJ2-1, with 8 bases that match TRBD2. Germline CDR1 reads MDHEN; CDR2 reads SYDVKM. The CDR3 is made up of 16 amino acids. The trim removed 2 bases at V and 4 bases at J, leaving 7 bases unmatched. This CDR3 reads CASSLGGTGGYNEQFF. The CDR3 DNA sequence: TGTGCCAGCAGTTTAGGTGGCACGGGAGGGTACAATGAGCAGTTCTTC.

For the CDR3, the DNA is TGTGCCAGCAGCTTAGCGGTCCCGGAGGGCTTCCCCTCCTACGAGCAGTACTTC. Encoded protein: CASSLAVPEGFPSYEQYF. The chain combines TRBV7-6 with TRBJ2-5; TRBD2 is a possible D gene (6 bases). The end of the DNA aligns better with TRBJ2-7, so the J call may be wrong. The CDR3 is 18 residues long. CDR1 SGHVS and CDR2 FNYEAQ come from the germline V gene.

This clone was found once. The genes are TRBV28 and TRBJ1-5; weak D call: TRBD1 (5 bases). Trimming left V 5 bases short and J 3 bases short, with 11 bases between. CDR1 and CDR2 from the germline V gene are MDHEN and SYDVKM. The CDR3 runs 14 residues. The CDR3 nucleotides are TGTGCCAGCAGTGACCGGGGGTACAATCAGCCCCAGCATTTT. The encoded protein is CASSDRGYNQPQHF.

In this sample, this clone turned up a few times. The V gene is TRBV7-6, the J gene TRBJ1-5; D call uncertain. The CDR3 sequence is 15 residues long. Looked up from germline, CDR1 is SGHVS and CDR2 is FNYEAQ. Trimming left V 2 bases short and J 4 bases short, with 12 bases between. CDR3 DNA: TGTGCCAGCAGCTTAAATGGGCACTTGAATCAGCCCCAGCATTTT. This translates into CASSLNGHLNQPQHF.

The chain links TRBV6-1 to TRBJ2-2; weak D call: TRBD1 (5 bases). Trimming shortened V by 6 bases and J by 5 bases, and 13 bases separated the two germline ends. The CDR3 runs 14 residues. Germline V gene lookup returns CDR1 MNHNS and CDR2 SASEGT. The CDR3 here is CASSNGRDTGELFF. CDR3 nucleotide sequence: TGTGCCAGCAGCAACGGCAGGGATACCGGGGAGCTGTTTTTT.

The CDR3 protein is CASSQRGGTGSSEAFF. CDR3 sequence (DNA): TGCGCCAGCAGCCAACGAGGCGGGACAGGGAGCTCTGAAGCTTTCTTT. The chain recombines TRBV4-3 with TRBJ1-1; 9 nucleotides align to TRBD1. The junction had 10 bases not matched to a gene; V was cut back by 2 bases and J by 6 bases. Germline loops: CDR1 LGHNA, CDR2 YSLEER. This CDR3 has 16 amino acids.

V and J are TRBV5-6 and TRBJ2-3, with TRBD2 identical over 10 bases. Germline CDR1 and CDR2: SGHDT and YYEEEE. The CDR3 is 16 amino acids. With 0 bases clipped from V and 5 bases from J, the junction kept 6 bases outside the gene matches. CDR3 sequence (DNA): TGTGCCAGCAGCTTGGCCCTAGCGGGGGCGGGAGATACGCAGTATTTT. This encodes CASSLALAGAGDTQYF.

The V and J genes are TRBV2 and TRBJ1-1; D is uncertain. The CDR3 runs to 13 residues. Per the germline V gene, CDR1 is SNHLY and CDR2 is FYNNEI. Deletions cut 6 bases from V and 5 bases from J, with 13 bases between. The CDR3 spells CASRRVVSTEAFF. CDR3 coding DNA: TGTGCCAGCAGGAGGGTGGTCTCAACTGAAGCTTTCTTT.

The chain links TRBV25-1 to TRBJ1-5; the D is unclear. V lost 4 bases and J 9 bases, leaving 16 bases between the germline ends. The germline gives CDR1 MGHDK, CDR2 SYGVNS. The CDR3 length is 14 residues. CDR3 in amino acids: CASSGPEGSGPQHF. For the CDR3, the DNA is TGTGCCAGCAGTGGCCCCGAGGGCTCGGGGCCCCAGCATTTT.

This rearrangement joins TRBV6-1 to TRBJ1-4; perhaps TRBD1 as D (5 bases). The germline V gene has CDR1 MNHNS and CDR2 SASEGT. V lost 1 base and J 10 bases, leaving 7 bases between the germline ends. The CDR3 totals 12 residues. The CDR3 DNA is TGTGCCAGCAGTGAAGGGGGGGGAAAACTGTTTTTT. As protein: CASSEGGGKLFF.

This sequence joins TRBV19 and TRBJ1-1, with a possible D match to TRBD1 (5 bases). The V end lost 1 base, the J end lost 1 base, and 13 bases lay between the germline ends. Germline V gene sequence: CDR1 LNHDA, CDR2 SQIVND (reference sequence). The CDR3 has 16 residues. The CDR3 loop reads CASSIVFWGGNTEAFF. CDR3 sequence (DNA): TGTGCCAGTAGTATAGTTTTTTGGGGGGGGAACACTGAAGCTTTCTTT.

The chain combines TRBV15 with TRBJ1-4, with a tentative D call TRBD1 (5 bases). The CDR3 is 15 residues long. CDR1 and CDR2 (germline): LNHNV, YYDKDF (reference sequence). V was pared by 0 bases and J by 5 bases, with 10 bases between. The CDR3 region is CATSRDRVLNEKLFF. In DNA, the CDR3 is TGTGCCACCAGCAGAGACAGGGTCCTAAATGAAAAACTGTTTTTT.

The chain has TRBV11-2 and TRBJ2-3; perhaps TRBD1 as D (7 bases). The CDR3 runs 16 residues. With 2 bases removed from V and 2 bases from J, the gap between germline ends came to 14 bases. Per germline, CDR1 SGHAT and CDR2 FQNNGV. The DNA of the CDR3 is TGTGCCAGCAGCTTAATTGGGGGGACAGCCACAGATACGCAGTATTTT. Translated, it gives CASSLIGGTATDTQYF.

The sample holds one count of this clone. Other DNA sequences in this sample translate to the same CDR3. V gene TRBV7-9 combines with J gene TRBJ2-3; 13 bases match TRBD2. The CDR3 covers 16 residues. J gave up 4 bases and V 1 base, and 2 bases lay outside the gene matches. The germline V gene encodes CDR1 SEHNR and CDR2 FQNEAQ (reference sequence). DNA of the CDR3: TGTGCCAGCAGCTTAGTACTAGCGGGAGGGCCAGATACGCAGTATTTT. The encoded protein is CASSLVLAGGPDTQYF. The entire variable domain, with the rest obtained from reference TRBV7-9 and TRBJ2-3, is as follows: DTGVSQNPRHKITKRGQNVTFRCDPISEHNRLYWYRQTLGQGPEFLTYFQNEAQLEKSRLLSDRFSAERPKGSFSTLEIQRTEQGDSAMYLCASSLVLAGGPDTQYFGPGTRLTVL.

V gene TRBV9 combines with J gene TRBJ2-7; 7 nucleotides align to TRBD2. Germline CDR1 SGDLS, CDR2 YYNGEE. The CDR3 consists of 16 residues. V shed 0 bases and J 5 bases; nucleotides not matched to a gene: 11. The CDR3 here is CASSVASAAGVHEQYF. DNA of the CDR3: TGTGCCAGCAGCGTAGCGTCGGCGGCGGGAGTTCACGAGCAGTACTTC.

The genes are TRBV9 and TRBJ2-5, with 10 bases fitting TRBD2. The J call is doubtful: the DNA matches TRBJ2-7 better. The CDR3 length is 17 residues. Germline V gives CDR1 SGDLS, CDR2 YYNGEE. The CDR3: CASSPSFSGRLPYEQYF. In nucleotides, the CDR3 is TGTGCCAGCAGCCCATCCTTTAGCGGGAGGCTCCCCTACGAGCAGTACTTC.

CDR3 nucleotide sequence: TGTGCCAGCAACGGTCGAGCCACCGGGGAGCTGTTTTTT. Amino acid sequence: CASNGRATGELFF. V is TRBV6-1 and J is TRBJ2-2; D gene ambiguous. With 7 bases removed from V and 4 bases from J, the gap between germline ends came to 10 bases. Germline CDR1 is MNHNS and CDR2 is SASEGT. This CDR3 comprises 13 residues.

The chain carries TRBV7-8 and TRBJ2-5; D might be TRBD1 (6 bases). The CDR3 contains 15 residues. CDR1 and CDR2 from the germline V gene are SGHVS and FQNEAQ. Trimming shortened V by 3 bases and J by 5 bases, and 16 bases separated the two germline ends. CDR3 region: CASSFNTGRGETQYF. CDR3 nucleotides: TGTGCCAGCAGCTTCAACACAGGGCGTGGGGAGACCCAGTACTTC.

This sequence joins TRBV27 and TRBJ2-1, with 8 bases aligning to TRBD2. Germline CDR1 MNHEY, CDR2 SMNVEV (reference sequence). V dropped 5 bases and J dropped 5; count of bases not matched to a gene: 14. This CDR3 contains 17 residues. Written as DNA, the CDR3 is TGTGCCAGCAGTCTACCGTCGTACGGGAGGGTCGACAATGAGCAGTTCTTC. Translated: CASSLPSYGRVDNEQFF.

The chain couples TRBV15 to TRBJ2-7; D perhaps matches TRBD2 (6 bases). Trimming pared 3 bases from V and 3 bases from J, leaving 12 bases between. The CDR3 is 14 amino acids. CDR1 LNHNV and CDR2 YYDKDF come from the germline V gene (reference sequence). In nucleotides, the CDR3 is TGTGCCACCAGCAGTGGACTGGGACTCTACGAGCAGTACTTC. It is translated as CATSSGLGLYEQYF. Combining the CDR3 with reference TRBV15 and TRBJ2-7 gives the whole variable domain DAMVIQNPRYQVTQFGKPVTLSCSQTLNHNVMYWYQQKSSQAPKLLFHYYDKDFNNEADTPDNFQSRRPNTSFCFLDIRSPGLGDTAMYLCATSSGLGLYEQYFGPGTRLTVT.

This rearrangement joins TRBV6-5 to TRBJ1-2, with TRBD1 identical over 9 bases. With V trimmed by 5 bases and J by 5 bases, 6 bases remained unmatched. Germline-derived CDR1 and CDR2 are MNHEY and SVGAGI. The CDR3 is 14 amino acids. The CDR3 nucleotides are TGTGCCAGCAGTAGGGACAGGGCGAGATATGGCTACACCTTC. Amino acids: CASSRDRARYGYTF.

This clone is a singleton in its sample. The V gene is TRBV7-3, the J gene TRBJ2-5; D possibly corresponds to TRBD1 (6 bases). Trimming removed 4 bases at V and 5 bases at J, with 11 bases between. The germline V gene encodes CDR1 SGHTA and CDR2 FQGTGA. The CDR3 totals 13 residues. CDR3: CASSWGHGETQYF. The DNA for the CDR3 is TGTGCCAGCAGCTGGGGACATGGGGAGACCCAGTACTTC.

The chain employs TRBV27 and TRBJ1-2, with 7 bases matching TRBD1. In germline, CDR1 is MNHEY, CDR2 SMNVEV (reference sequence). The CDR3 contains 13 residues. The trim removed 4 bases at V and 8 bases at J, leaving 7 bases unmatched. DNA for the CDR3: TGTGCCAGCAGTTCGACAGGGCTTGGGGGCTACACCTTC. This codes for CASSSTGLGGYTF.

The V call is TRBV9, the J call TRBJ2-7, with no clear D. Trimming stripped 0 bases from V and 3 bases from J, with 16 bases between. This CDR3 spans 16 amino acids. Germline assignment: CDR1 SGDLS and CDR2 YYNGEE. CDR3 protein: CASSVASLGLHYEQYF. The CDR3 region has the DNA TGTGCCAGCAGCGTAGCCTCCCTGGGCCTACACTACGAGCAGTACTTC.

The CDR3 is CASRLAGGDEQYF. CDR3 DNA sequence: TGTGCCAGTAGGCTAGCGGGAGGTGACGAGCAGTACTTC. The chain recombines TRBV19 with TRBJ2-7; TRBD2 matches 11 bases. The V and J ends lost 6 bases and 5 bases, in that order; junction bases with no gene match: 3. CDR3 length equals 13 residues. Germline assignment: CDR1 LNHDA and CDR2 SQIVND (reference sequence).

The chain has TRBV13 and TRBJ2-1, with TRBD2 matching 13 bases. CDR3 length: 17 amino acids. CDR1 and CDR2 (germline): PRHDT, FYEKMQ (reference sequence). The V segment lost 5 bases and the J segment 7 bases; nucleotides outside the gene matches: 11. The CDR3 region is CASSTRPGLAGANEQFF. The DNA of the CDR3 is TGTGCCAGCAGCACCCGCCCCGGACTAGCGGGAGCTAATGAGCAGTTCTTC.

This rearrangement joins TRBV19 to TRBJ1-5; tentative D call: TRBD1 (5 bases). Germline V gene sequence: CDR1 LNHDA, CDR2 SQIVND (reference sequence). Trimming took off 4 bases at V and 7 bases at J, with 17 bases between the two ends. The CDR3 contains 15 residues. This chain's CDR3 is CASSREYGAGQPQHF. The CDR3 DNA reads as TGTGCCAGTAGTAGGGAATACGGTGCAGGGCAGCCCCAGCATTTT. Combining the CDR3 with reference TRBV19 and TRBJ1-5 gives the whole variable domain DGGITQSPKYLFRKEGQNVTLSCEQNLNHDAMYWYRQDPGQGLRLIYYSQIVNDFQKGDIAEGYSVSREKKESFPLTVTSAQKNPTAFYLCASSREYGAGQPQHFGDGTRLSIL.